The 30 T cell receptor beta chains in this list originate from one sample, sequenced in a study of blood T cell repertoires in COVID-19. Sequencing was performed with immunoSEQ multiplex PCR; in TCRdb, only in-frame clones are kept and a portion is missing. The table lists 200,000 or so clones, 85% to 90% of them singletons, with less than 3.5% in the top ten. Sequences were obtained from peripheral blood. The receptors here all came from a man aged 25 to 40 with COVID-19, enrolled during active disease.

The rearrangement uses TRBV19 and TRBJ1-2; 9 bases are a match to TRBD1. Germline V gives CDR1 LNHDA, CDR2 SQIVND (reference sequence). This CDR3 region has 15 residues. V shed 7 bases, J shed 6 bases, and the junction held 12 bases outside the gene matches. Here the CDR3 DNA reads TGTGCCAGTAACCCATCGGACAGGGGAAGAAATGGCTACACCTTC. It specifies CASNPSDRGRNGYTF.

The gene calls are TRBV6-5 and TRBJ1-5, with TRBD1 identical over 8 bases. The trim removed 6 bases at V and 5 bases at J, leaving 6 bases unmatched. CDR3 length: 14 amino acids. Per the germline V gene, CDR1 is MNHEY and CDR2 is SVGAGI. The CDR3 coding sequence is TGTGCCAGCAGCCCAGACAGGGGATATCAGCCCCAGCATTTT. This codes for CASSPDRGYQPQHF.

The V and J genes are TRBV19 and TRBJ2-3; 11 nucleotides align to TRBD2. From germline, CDR1 is LNHDA and CDR2 SQIVND (reference sequence). J lost 6 bases, V lost 0 bases, and 5 bases had no gene match. This CDR3 has 16 amino acids. CDR3 loop: CASSIDSGGAVDTQYF. The CDR3 DNA reads as TGTGCCAGTAGTATAGATAGCGGGGGGGCAGTCGATACGCAGTATTTT.

This clone was counted between two and nine times. This chain links TRBV30 with TRBJ1-2; 10 bases are a match to TRBD1. Germline V CDR1 and CDR2: GTSNPN, SVGIG (reference sequence). This CDR3 is built from 15 residues. V trimming: 2 bases; J trimming: 4 bases; junction bases outside the gene matches: 7. CDR3 DNA sequence: TGTGCCTGGAGTAAAGAGGGACAGGGGTCCTATGGCTACACCTTC. Encoded protein: CAWSKEGQGSYGYTF.

The chain carries TRBV28 and TRBJ2-3; tentative D call: TRBD2 (5 bases). Trimming stripped 11 bases from V and 4 bases from J, with 22 bases between. Germline values: CDR1 MDHEN, CDR2 SYDVKM. This CDR3 is built from 15 residues. This CDR3 is CAGSSAGARSDTQYF. As DNA, the CDR3 is TGTGCCGGATCGTCCGCGGGCGCCAGGTCAGATACGCAGTATTTT.

The V and J genes are TRBV18 and TRBJ2-1; the D gene is possibly TRBD2 (6 bases). With 6 bases removed from V and 12 bases from J, the gap between germline ends came to 30 bases. CDR3 size: 17 residues. Germline V gene sequence: CDR1 KGHSH, CDR2 LQKENI. CDR3 loop: CASSPQEVGSGSGGQFF. The CDR3 DNA is TGTGCCAGCTCCCCTCAGGAGGTTGGGTCCGGTTCCGGGGGGCAGTTCTTC.

The chain employs TRBV3-1 (or the pseudogene TRBV3-2) and TRBJ2-7, with 9 bases fitting TRBD1. The CDR3 is 13 residues long. V was pared by 4 bases and J by 5 bases, with 3 bases of the junction left unmatched. The germline V gene encodes CDR1 LGHDT and CDR2 YNNKEL (reference sequence). The CDR3 DNA sequence: TGTGCCAGCAGCCTACAGGGGGCCCACGAGCAGTACTTC. Translation: CASSLQGAHEQYF.

The V call is TRBV3-1 (or the pseudogene TRBV3-2), the J call TRBJ2-1, with D possibly being TRBD1 (5 bases). Germline CDR1 is LGHDT and CDR2 is YNNKEL (reference sequence). V lost 4 bases and J lost 1, with 14 bases in between. The CDR3 extends over 16 amino acids. The CDR3 sequence is CASSRPGAVSYNEQFF. The DNA for the CDR3 is TGTGCCAGCAGCCGCCCTGGGGCGGTTTCCTACAATGAGCAGTTCTTC.

This sequence joins TRBV4-2 and TRBJ1-2; 8 positions match TRBD1. Germline CDR1 and CDR2: LGHNA and YNFKEQ. This CDR3 is built from 17 residues. V shed 4 bases, J shed 1 base, and the junction held 11 bases outside the gene matches. The CDR3 nucleotides are TGTGCCAGCAGCCCTTACAGGGGGGGAGACTTTAACTATGGCTACACCTTC. Translation gives CASSPYRGGDFNYGYTF.

V is TRBV19 and J is TRBJ2-5; no firm D call. The germline gives CDR1 LNHDA, CDR2 SQIVND (reference sequence). V was pared by 1 base and J by 4 bases, with 7 bases between. This CDR3 has 13 residues. CDR3 nucleotides: TGTGCCAGTAGTATAGGTAGTGGAGAGACCCAGTACTTC. Translating it yields CASSIGSGETQYF.

This rearrangement joins TRBV18 to TRBJ1-1, with TRBD1 matching 7 bases. J was trimmed by 4 bases and V by 3 bases; bases with no gene match: 8. The CDR3 runs to 15 residues. Germline lookup yields CDR1 KGHSH and CDR2 LQKENI. CDR3 amino acids: CASSPYQGESTEAFF. The CDR3 DNA reads as TGTGCCAGCTCACCCTATCAGGGGGAAAGCACTGAAGCTTTCTTT.

V and J are TRBV10-3 and TRBJ2-5; TRBD2 aligns across 14 bases. The CDR3 sequence is 16 residues long. The junction had 4 bases not matched to a gene; V was cut back by 3 bases and J by 4 bases. From germline, CDR1 is ENHRY and CDR2 SYGVKD. CDR3 amino acids: CAISEATSGRVETQYF. The CDR3 coding sequence is TGTGCCATCAGTGAAGCGACTAGCGGGAGGGTAGAGACCCAGTACTTC.

This clone was recorded a few times. The chain joins TRBV6-5 to TRBJ1-6, with D perhaps matching TRBD1 (5 bases). CDR1 and CDR2 from the germline V gene are MNHEY and SVGAGI. V gave up 4 bases and J gave up 7 bases, with 14 bases separating them. This CDR3 has 15 residues. The CDR3 loop reads CASSSRQGWNSPLHF. The CDR3 DNA is TGTGCCAGCAGTTCCCGGCAGGGTTGGAATTCACCCCTCCACTTT.

The chain links TRBV6-5 to TRBJ1-1; D may be TRBD1 (5 bases). Germline CDR1 is MNHEY and CDR2 is SVGAGI. V shed 6 bases and J shed 4 bases, with 12 bases lying between them. This CDR3 is 13 amino acids long. CDR3 sequence: CASRNSGVTEAFF. CDR3 sequence (DNA): TGTGCCAGCAGGAACTCGGGGGTCACTGAAGCTTTCTTT.

This chain uses TRBV29-1 with TRBJ1-1, with TRBD1 as a possible D gene (5 bases). Germline loops: CDR1 SQVTM, CDR2 ANQGSEA. Between the trimmed V and J ends, which lost 4 bases and 1 base, there was a span of 10 bases. The CDR3 runs 13 residues. The DNA of the CDR3 is TGCAGCGTTGCTCCAGGGTGGAACACTGAAGCTTTCTTT. Translated: CSVAPGWNTEAFF. The full variable domain, in which reference TRBV29-1 and TRBJ1-1 provide the parts outside the CDR3, is SAVISQKPSRDICQRGTSLTIQCQVDSQVTMMFWYRQQPGQSLTLIATANQGSEATYESGFVIDKFPISRPNLTFSTLTVSNMSPEDSSIYLCSVAPGWNTEAFFGQGTRLTVV.

V is TRBV2 and J is TRBJ2-1, with D perhaps TRBD1 (7 bases). The length of the CDR3 is 13 residues. Germline V gene lookup returns CDR1 SNHLY and CDR2 FYNNEI. With 7 bases removed from V and 4 bases from J, the gap between germline ends came to 11 bases. The CDR3 bases are TGTGCCAGCAATGCGGGACAGTACAATGAGCAGTTCTTC. Protein sequence: CASNAGQYNEQFF.

The gene calls are TRBV5-1 and TRBJ2-7; TRBD1 is a possible D gene (5 bases). V lost 0 bases and J 5 bases, leaving 12 bases between the germline ends. Germline lookup yields CDR1 SGHRS and CDR2 YFSETQ. The CDR3 runs to 14 residues. In DNA, the CDR3 is TGCGCCAGCAGCTTGGCCTGGGGCAATAACGAGCAGTACTTC. Protein product: CASSLAWGNNEQYF.

The V call is TRBV5-4, the J call TRBJ2-7; 10 positions match TRBD1. Trimming cost V 3 bases and J 5 bases; bases outside gene matches: 8. CDR3 length equals 15 residues. Germline CDR1 is SGHNT and CDR2 is YYREEE (reference sequence). The CDR3 bases are TGTGCCAGCAGCTCCGCGGGACAGGGGCTCCACGAGCAGTACTTC. Its protein product is CASSSAGQGLHEQYF.

This chain connects TRBV12-5 to TRBJ2-1; no clear D. From germline, CDR1 is LGHNT and CDR2 FRNRAP. Trimming removed 5 bases at V and 4 bases at J, with 12 bases between. The CDR3 covers 14 residues. CDR3 loop: CASGLSPVYNEQFF. The CDR3, as DNA: TGTGCTAGTGGTCTATCCCCCGTATACAATGAGCAGTTCTTC.

The chain couples TRBV19 to TRBJ2-7; TRBD1 aligns across 7 bases. CDR1 and CDR2 from the germline V gene are LNHDA and SQIVND (reference sequence). Germline trimming cut 10 bases from V and 0 bases from J; bases unmatched to any gene: 6. CDR3 length equals 13 residues. In DNA, the CDR3 is TGTGCCACCTTTGACAGGGTCTCCTACGAGCAGTACTTC. It yields the protein CATFDRVSYEQYF.

The chain is built from TRBV9 and TRBJ1-2; D gene unclear. Deletions cut 3 bases from V and 4 bases from J, with 10 bases between. The CDR3 is made up of 13 amino acids. Germline V gives CDR1 SGDLS, CDR2 YYNGEE. The CDR3 DNA reads as TGTGCCAGCAGCGCGCTGAGTACCTATGGCTACACCTTC. Translated, it gives CASSALSTYGYTF.

The chain is built from TRBV14 and TRBJ1-2; 8 nucleotides line up with TRBD1. This CDR3 has 15 residues. V dropped 2 bases and J dropped 3; count of bases not matched to a gene: 5. Germline CDR1 reads SGHDN; CDR2 reads FVKESK. CDR3: CASSQHRGTDYGYTF. CDR3 nucleotide sequence: TGTGCCAGCAGCCAACACAGGGGGACGGACTATGGCTACACCTTC.

The V gene is TRBV18, the J gene TRBJ1-2; a possible D gene is TRBD1 (6 bases). This CDR3 comprises 15 residues. Germline V gives CDR1 KGHSH, CDR2 LQKENI. The V and J ends lost 3 bases and 5 bases respectively, with 16 bases between them. The CDR3 sequence: CASSPPEGGGYGYTF. In DNA, the CDR3 is TGTGCCAGCTCACCCCCAGAAGGGGGTGGGTATGGCTACACCTTC. The complete variable domain, with remaining parts taken from reference TRBV18 and TRBJ1-2, reads NAGVMQNPRHLVRRRGQEARLRCSPMKGHSHVYWYRQLPEEGLKFMVYLQKENIIDESGMPKERFSAEFPKEGPSILRIQQVVRGDSAAYFCASSPPEGGGYGYTFGSGTRLTVV.

This chain's CDR3 is CASSQDRGRGYTF. CDR3 bases: TGTGCCAGCAGCCAGGACAGGGGGCGAGGCTACACCTTC. The chain couples TRBV11-2 to TRBJ1-2; 11 bases are shared with TRBD1. Germline CDR1 reads SGHAT; CDR2 reads FQNNGV. The CDR3 runs 13 residues. The V gene end was trimmed by 5 bases and the J gene end by 8 bases; junction bases not matched to a gene: 4.

The V and J genes are TRBV5-5 and TRBJ2-7; possibly TRBD2 for D (5 bases). Between the trimmed V and J ends, which lost 1 base and 3 bases, there was a span of 8 bases. CDR1 is SGHKS, CDR2 YYEKEE, per germline (reference sequence). The CDR3 is 13 amino acids. CDR3 sequence (DNA): TGTGCCAGCAGCTTGAGGACTCGCTACGAGCAGTACTTC. Protein product: CASSLRTRYEQYF.

The chain has TRBV7-3 and TRBJ2-1, with 10 positions matching TRBD2. CDR1 and CDR2 (germline): SGHTA, FQGTGA. This CDR3 is 16 amino acids long. V lost 2 bases, J lost 4 bases, and 5 bases stayed unmatched. CDR3 DNA sequence: TGTGCCAGCAGCTTACTAGCGGGAGCAGCTTACAATGAGCAGTTCTTC. Protein product: CASSLLAGAAYNEQFF.

The chain employs TRBV5-6 and TRBJ1-5; 10 positions agree with TRBD1. Germline loops: CDR1 SGHDT, CDR2 YYEEEE. With 3 bases clipped from V and 6 bases from J, the junction kept 6 bases outside the gene matches. The CDR3 consists of 15 residues. The CDR3 DNA sequence: TGTGCCAGCAGCTCAACCGGGACAGGGGTTCAGCCCCAGCATTTT. Translated, it gives CASSSTGTGVQPQHF.

The rearrangement uses TRBV5-5 and TRBJ2-4, with D maybe TRBD1 (5 bases). CDR1 SGHKS and CDR2 YYEKEE come from the germline V gene (reference sequence). The CDR3 runs 15 residues. The V end lost 2 bases, the J end lost 7 bases, and 16 bases lay between the germline ends. The CDR3 is CASSFEGARLNIQYF. The CDR3 region has the DNA TGTGCCAGCAGCTTTGAAGGGGCGCGGTTGAACATTCAGTACTTC. Variable domain in full (rest from reference TRBV5-5 and TRBJ2-4): DAGVTQSPTHLIKTRGQQVTLRCSPISGHKSVSWYQQVLGQGPQFIFQYYEKEERGRGNFPDRFSARQFPNYSSELNVNALLLGDSALYLCASSFEGARLNIQYFGAGTRLSVL.

V usage is TRBV19 and J usage is TRBJ1-3; a possible D gene is TRBD1 (6 bases). In germline, CDR1 is LNHDA, CDR2 SQIVND (reference sequence). V was trimmed by 6 bases and J by 0 bases, leaving 9 bases between them. The CDR3 sequence is 14 residues long. CDR3: CASSPQGSGNTIYF. The CDR3, as DNA: TGTGCCAGTAGCCCACAGGGCTCTGGAAACACCATATATTTT.

This clone was recorded only once. The CDR3 here is CASSPPYRDNEQFF. CDR3 DNA: TGTGCCAGCAGTCCCCCCTACAGGGACAATGAGCAGTTCTTC. The chain is built from TRBV28 and TRBJ2-1, with D possibly matching TRBD1 (6 bases). Per germline, CDR1 MDHEN and CDR2 SYDVKM. This CDR3 is 14 amino acids long. The ends were cut back, 5 bases at V and 5 bases at J, with 13 bases in the middle.